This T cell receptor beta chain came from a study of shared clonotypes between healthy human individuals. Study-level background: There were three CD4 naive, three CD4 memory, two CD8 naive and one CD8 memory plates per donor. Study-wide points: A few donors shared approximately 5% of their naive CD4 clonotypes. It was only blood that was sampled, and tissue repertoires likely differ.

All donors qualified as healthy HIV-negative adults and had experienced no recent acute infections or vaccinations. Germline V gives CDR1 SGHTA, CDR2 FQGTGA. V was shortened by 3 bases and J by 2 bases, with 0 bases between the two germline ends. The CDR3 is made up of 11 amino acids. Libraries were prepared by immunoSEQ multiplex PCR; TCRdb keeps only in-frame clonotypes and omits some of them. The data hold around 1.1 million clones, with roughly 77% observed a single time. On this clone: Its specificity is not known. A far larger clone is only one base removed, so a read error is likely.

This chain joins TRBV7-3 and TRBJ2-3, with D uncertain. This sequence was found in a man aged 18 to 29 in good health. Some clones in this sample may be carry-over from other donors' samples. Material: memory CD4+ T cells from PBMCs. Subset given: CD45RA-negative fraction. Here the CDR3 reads CASSFTDTQYF. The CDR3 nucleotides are TGTGCCAGCAGCTTCACAGATACGCAGTATTTT.